The 17 T cell receptor beta chains presented below share a single source sample, sequenced in a study of cytomegalovirus exposure and HLA in healthy donors. Researchers ran the PCR with 60 Vbeta and 13 Jbeta primers. TCRdb's copy holds only in-frame clones and misses some; the assay was immunoSEQ multiplex PCR. The sample lists around 190,000 clones, 75% to 85% occurring once. Source material: PBMCs. The receptors come from a girl aged 2 to 9 in good health and CMV-seropositive.

A few counts support this clone. CDR3 bases: TGTTTTTTCAAGCAGAAGGCGGCATACGAGCAGTACTTC. Its protein is CFFKQKAAYEQYF. The chain links TRBV30 to TRBJ2-7; the D is unclear. The CDR3 is 13 amino acids. Germline CDR1 is GTSNPN and CDR2 is SVGIG (reference sequence).

The rearrangement joins TRBV5-1 to TRBJ1-1, with D hard to call. Germline values: CDR1 SGHRS, CDR2 YFSETQ. The ends were cut back, 4 bases at V and 3 bases at J, with 19 bases in the middle. The CDR3 totals 16 residues. The CDR3 DNA reads TGCGCCAGCAGCGGGAATCCCGGGAACTTGGACACTGAAGCTTTCTTT. It translates to CASSGNPGNLDTEAFF.

V is TRBV5-1 and J is TRBJ2-7; the match to TRBD1 covers 9 bases. The CDR3 extends over 14 amino acids. Germline-derived CDR1 and CDR2 are SGHRS and YFSETQ. The J segment lost 6 bases and the V segment lost 3 bases, leaving 7 bases of the junction unmatched. The CDR3 DNA reads as TGCGCCAGCAGCTCAGGACAGGGGTGGACCGAGCAGTACTTC. Its translation: CASSSGQGWTEQYF.

The J gene is TRBJ1-2, the V gene TRBV6-6, with D hard to call. Trimming took off 2 bases at V and 6 bases at J, with 13 bases between the two ends. CDR3 length equals 14 residues. Looked up from germline, CDR1 is MNHNY and CDR2 is SVGAGI (reference sequence). This chain's CDR3 is CASSYRSGRDGYTF. CDR3 sequence (DNA): TGTGCCAGCAGTTACCGGTCGGGGAGGGATGGCTACACCTTC.

This clone was seen a few times. The chain has TRBV6-1 and TRBJ1-1; D unclear. There are 12 residues in the CDR3. Germline V gene lookup returns CDR1 MNHNS and CDR2 SASEGT. V was trimmed by 6 bases and J by 3 bases, leaving 8 bases between them. CDR3 in amino acids: CASRTGYTEAFF. Written as DNA, the CDR3 is TGTGCCAGCAGGACCGGGTACACTGAAGCTTTCTTT.

This chain joins TRBV30 and TRBJ2-7; D possibly corresponds to TRBD1 (6 bases). Trimming removed 5 bases from V and 2 bases from J, with 13 bases in between. CDR3 size: 13 residues. Germline assignment: CDR1 GTSNPN and CDR2 SVGIG (reference sequence). CDR3 region: CAWQRTDPYEQYF. The CDR3 DNA reads as TGTGCCTGGCAAAGGACAGACCCCTACGAGCAGTACTTC.

The genes are TRBV9 and TRBJ2-3; TRBD2 agrees at 10 bases. Germline CDR1 and CDR2: SGDLS and YYNGEE. The length of the CDR3 is 14 residues. J was trimmed by 5 bases and V by 1 base; bases with no gene match: 1. The CDR3 DNA reads as TGTGCCAGCAGCGTAAGGACTAGCGGAGATACGCAGTATTTT. This sequence encodes CASSVRTSGDTQYF.

The table lists this clone with a count of one. The V call is TRBV4-1, the J call TRBJ1-2; no definite D call. This CDR3 has 13 residues. Looked up from germline, CDR1 is MGHRA and CDR2 is YSYEKL. With 4 bases removed from V and 3 bases from J, the gap between germline ends came to 9 bases. The CDR3 here is CASSRERDYGYTF. The DNA for the CDR3 is TGCGCCAGCAGCCGCGAACGCGACTATGGCTACACCTTC.

V gene TRBV15 combines with J gene TRBJ2-3; possible D gene TRBD1, 5 bases. Germline CDR1 reads LNHNV; CDR2 reads YYDKDF (reference sequence). This CDR3 is built from 15 residues. V lost 0 bases and J 4 bases, leaving 11 bases between the germline ends. The CDR3 bases are TGTGCCACCAGCAGAGATCTAGGACACCCAGATACGCAGTATTTT. This gives the protein CATSRDLGHPDTQYF. Filled out from reference TRBV15 and TRBJ2-3, the complete variable domain reads DAMVIQNPRYQVTQFGKPVTLSCSQTLNHNVMYWYQQKSSQAPKLLFHYYDKDFNNEADTPDNFQSRRPNTSFCFLDIRSPGLGDTAMYLCATSRDLGHPDTQYFGPGTRLTVL.

The genes are TRBV10-1 and TRBJ2-3; a weak D match, TRBD1 (5 bases). Germline CDR1 is WNHNN and CDR2 is SYGVQD (reference sequence). V was trimmed by 8 bases and J by 0 bases, leaving 12 bases between them. This CDR3 is built from 14 residues. This CDR3 is CASHDSPSTDTQYF. The CDR3 region has the DNA TGCGCCAGCCATGACAGCCCGAGCACAGATACGCAGTATTTT.

This clone showed up just once. The rearrangement uses TRBV28 and TRBJ2-5; D possibly corresponds to TRBD2 (5 bases). The CDR3 sequence is 17 residues long. V was cut by 1 base and J by 3 bases, with 18 bases left in between. Germline V gene lookup returns CDR1 MDHEN and CDR2 SYDVKM. This CDR3 reads CASSLFPGVGRKETQYF. CDR3 nucleotide sequence: TGTGCCAGCAGTTTATTCCCCGGGGTCGGCCGAAAAGAGACCCAGTACTTC.

This clone has more than one count but fewer than ten. The chain joins TRBV5-5 to TRBJ1-1; a possible D gene is TRBD1 (5 bases). The V end was cut by 2 bases, the J end by 3 bases, with 11 bases between. The length of the CDR3 is 14 residues. Germline V CDR1 and CDR2: SGHKS, YYEKEE (reference sequence). The CDR3: CASSFTGLDTEAFF. The CDR3 nucleotides read TGTGCCAGCAGCTTTACAGGCCTCGACACTGAAGCTTTCTTT. Complete variable domain (other parts from reference TRBV5-5 and TRBJ1-1): DAGVTQSPTHLIKTRGQQVTLRCSPISGHKSVSWYQQVLGQGPQFIFQYYEKEERGRGNFPDRFSARQFPNYSSELNVNALLLGDSALYLCASSFTGLDTEAFFGQGTRLTVV.

V is TRBV28 and J is TRBJ2-1; D call uncertain. Germline V gene sequence: CDR1 MDHEN, CDR2 SYDVKM. Trimming removed 3 bases at V and 8 bases at J, with 5 bases between. This CDR3 has 11 amino acids. The chain's CDR3 is CASSLYDEQFF. CDR3 coding DNA: TGTGCCAGCAGTTTGTATGATGAGCAGTTCTTC.

The gene calls are TRBV5-1 and TRBJ2-3, with 7 positions matching TRBD1. This CDR3 comprises 16 residues. Per the germline V gene, CDR1 is SGHRS and CDR2 is YFSETQ. V was pared by 4 bases and J by 7 bases, with 15 bases of the junction left unmatched. The CDR3: CASSDPGQLKAHTQYF. CDR3 DNA sequence: TGCGCCAGCAGCGACCCGGGACAGTTGAAAGCACATACGCAGTATTTT.

CDR3 coding DNA: TGCGCCAGCAGCTTACGACAGCCACCCCGCGAGCAGTACTTC. Residues: CASSLRQPPREQYF. The V and J genes are TRBV5-1 and TRBJ2-7, with D possibly TRBD1 on 5 matching bases. V was trimmed by 2 bases and J by 6 bases, leaving 15 bases between them. Germline V lookup: CDR1 SGHRS, CDR2 YFSETQ. The CDR3 loop spans 14 amino acids.

Note on this clone: At the DNA level, this CDR3 is encoded by other sequences in the same sample as well. CDR3 amino acids: CASSRTGDTGELFF. CDR3 nucleotides: TGCGCCAGCAGCCGTACGGGTGACACCGGGGAGCTGTTTTTT. The chain is built from TRBV5-1 and TRBJ2-2; D not resolved. CDR1 is SGHRS, CDR2 YFSETQ, per germline. The CDR3 has 14 amino acids. The V end lost 4 bases, the J end lost 3 bases, and 10 bases lay between the germline ends.

To note about this clone: One end of the junction varies from germline; a read error may be responsible. The chain joins TRBV4-2 to TRBJ2-1, with 7 bases that match TRBD1. The CDR3 loop spans 14 amino acids. Per the germline V gene, CDR1 is LGHNA and CDR2 is YNFKEQ. The CDR3 region is CASNQGTADNEQFF. The CDR3 DNA reads as TGTGCCAGCAACCAAGGGACAGCAGACAATGAGCAGTTCTTC.